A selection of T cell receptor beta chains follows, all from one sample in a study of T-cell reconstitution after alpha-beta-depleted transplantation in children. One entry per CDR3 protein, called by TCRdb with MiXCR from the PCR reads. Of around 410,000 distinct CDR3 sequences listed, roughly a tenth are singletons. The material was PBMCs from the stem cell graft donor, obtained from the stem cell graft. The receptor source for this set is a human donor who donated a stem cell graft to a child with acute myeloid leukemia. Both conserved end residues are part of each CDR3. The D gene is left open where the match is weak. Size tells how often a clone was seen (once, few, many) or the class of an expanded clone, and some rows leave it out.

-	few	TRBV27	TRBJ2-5	TGTGCCAGCAGTTTAAGCCCGGGACCTTATGGGACCCAGTACTTC	CASSLSPGPYGTQYF
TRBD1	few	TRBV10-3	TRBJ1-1	TGTGCCATCAGTGGACAGGGGGTGAACACTGAAGCTTTCTTT	CAISGQGVNTEAFF
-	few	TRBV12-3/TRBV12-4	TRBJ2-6	TGTGCCAGCAGTTCCCGGCTGGGACATTACTCTGGGGCCAACGTCCTGACTTTC	CASSSRLGHYSGANVLTF
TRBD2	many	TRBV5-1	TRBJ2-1	TGCGCCAGCAACCTCCGACTAGCGGGAGACAATGAGCAGTTCTTC	CASNLRLAGDNEQFF
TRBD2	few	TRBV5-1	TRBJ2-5	TGCGCCAGCAGCTTGGGTGCTAGCGGGAATGAAGAGACCCAGTACTTC	CASSLGASGNEETQYF
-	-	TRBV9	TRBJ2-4	TGTGCCAGCAGCGTAGCGGGGCAGGGTGGTAACATTCAGTACTTC	CASSVAGQGGNIQYF
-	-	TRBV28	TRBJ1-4	TGTGCCAGCAGTTTTGAGGGGAACGCTAATGAAAAACTGTTTTTT	CASSFEGNANEKLFF
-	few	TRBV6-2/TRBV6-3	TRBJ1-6	TGTGCCAGCAGTTACGGGTCGGCAAGCTCCTATAATTCACCCCTCCACTTT	CASSYGSASSYNSPLHF
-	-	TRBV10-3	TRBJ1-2	TGTGCCATCAGTGAGTGGACAACTGCCACCTATGGCTACACCTTC	CAISEWTTATYGYTF
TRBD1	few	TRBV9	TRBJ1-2	TGTGCCAGCAGCCTTGAGACAGGGAAGGCGAGCTACACCTTC	CASSLETGKASYTF
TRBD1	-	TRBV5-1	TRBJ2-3	TGCGCCAGCAGCTCTGACACCGGGACAGGCACAGATACGCAGTATTTT	CASSSDTGTGTDTQYF
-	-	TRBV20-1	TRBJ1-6	TGCAGTGCTGCGGACACCAGCTCCTATAATTCACCCCTCCACTTT	CSAADTSSYNSPLHF
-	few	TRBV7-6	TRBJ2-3	TGTGCCAGCAGCTTAGCAGGGGGCGCGGGGGATACGCAGTATTTT	CASSLAGGAGDTQYF
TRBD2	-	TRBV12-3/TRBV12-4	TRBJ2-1	TGTGCCAGCACTACCGACTACGTGGGGGGGAATGAGCAGTTCTTC	CASTTDYVGGNEQFF
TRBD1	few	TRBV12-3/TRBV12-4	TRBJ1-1	TGTGCCAGCAGTCCCTTCGGACAGGGGATAGACACTGAAGCTTTCTTT	CASSPFGQGIDTEAFF
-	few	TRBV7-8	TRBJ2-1	TGTGCCAGCAGCCGCGGGCAACAGAGCTACAATGAGCAGTTCTTC	CASSRGQQSYNEQFF
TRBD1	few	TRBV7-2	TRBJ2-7	TGTGCCAGCAGCTTCCCGGGACAGCCCTACGAGCAGTACTTC	CASSFPGQPYEQYF
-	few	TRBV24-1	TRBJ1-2	TGTGCCACCAGCGGACAGCTATATGGCTACACCTTC	CATSGQLYGYTF
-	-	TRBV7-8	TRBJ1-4	TGTGCCAGCAGCTCCACCCGGAGGACCTCGTTCGTTTTTGAAAAACTGTTTTTT	CASSSTRRTSFVFEKLFF
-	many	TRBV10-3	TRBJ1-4	TGTGCCGCGGCGGACAGAGCTAATGAAAAACTGTTTTTT	CAAADRANEKLFF
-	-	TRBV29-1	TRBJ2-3	TGCAGCGTTAGAGTGGATACGCAGTATTTT	CSVRVDTQYF